This T cell receptor beta chain was recorded in a study of human CD8 memory T cell subsets. Germline CDR1 and CDR2: SGHNT and YYREEE (reference sequence). The CDR3 loop spans 13 amino acids. Details on this clonotype: Its antigen is as yet unknown.

Libraries of TCR beta chains were produced by 5' RACE (UMI-labeled). Study processing details: Each library (TCR beta) contained from a few thousand up to 18,000 functional CDR3 beta clonotypes. TCRdb reprocessed the 5' RACE reads and stores each CDR3 protein as one record, lacking DNA. TCRdb, not the authors, supplied the V and J calls. This repertoire includes 5,500 to 7,000 distinct CDR3 sequences. Broader study findings: Of all T cell receptor chains, just the beta chains were sequenced in this study.

V gene TRBV5-4 combines with J gene TRBJ2-7; TCRdb outputs TRBD2, but without DNA this stays unchecked. The origin of this receptor is a human donor in good health. The sequenced sample consisted of CD8+ effector memory T cells (TEM) sorted from PBMCs. Regarding subset: effector memory CD8 T cells, CCR7- CD45RO+ CD95+. The CDR3 reads CASSFSGNYEQYF.